This T cell receptor beta chain is drawn from a study of cytomegalovirus exposure and HLA in healthy donors. Amplification used 60 Vbeta primers and 13 Jbeta primers. Produced via immunoSEQ multiplex PCR; TCRdb's table is partial and in-frame only. Among under 200,000 clones listed, 60% to 85% were seen once. The CDR3 sequence is 17 residues long. V was clipped by 4 bases and J by 1 base, with 20 bases between them. Germline CDR1 MDHEN, CDR2 SYDVKM. This clone was observed once. The receptor was isolated from a man aged 50 to 59 in good health and CMV-seropositive. The genes are TRBV28 and TRBJ2-7; the D gene is possibly TRBD1 (6 bases). Sequencing used PBMCs. Here the CDR3 reads CASSYTMKGQLSYEQYF. CDR3 coding DNA: TGTGCCAGCAGTTATACAATGAAAGGACAGTTATCCTACGAGCAGTACTTC.